Each of the 23 T cell receptor beta chains below was sequenced from the same sample in a study of blood T cell repertoires in COVID-19. The protocol was immunoSEQ multiplex PCR, while the TCRdb copy is restricted to in-frame clones and leaves out a portion. This table holds 340,000 or so clones, around 83% found once. What was sequenced was peripheral blood. These receptor sequences come from a man under 40 with active or convalescent COVID-19.

The V call is TRBV19, the J call TRBJ1-2; the D gene is possibly TRBD1 (5 bases). CDR3 length equals 13 residues. Trimming removed 6 bases from V and 7 bases from J, with 15 bases in between. Germline lookup yields CDR1 LNHDA and CDR2 SQIVND (reference sequence). Here the CDR3 DNA reads TGTGCCAGTAGGGCGGCAGGGCAGAGTGGCTACACCTTC. Its protein product is CASRAAGQSGYTF.

The chain links TRBV19 to TRBJ1-1, with D possibly matching TRBD1 (6 bases). V was trimmed by 3 bases and J by 5 bases, leaving 16 bases between them. From germline, CDR1 is LNHDA and CDR2 SQIVND (reference sequence). The CDR3 extends over 15 amino acids. The CDR3 DNA is TGTGCCAGTAGTATGGTGACAGGAGCTTGGACTGAAGCTTTCTTT. Translation: CASSMVTGAWTEAFF.

The gene calls are TRBV9 and TRBJ2-4; maybe TRBD1 (6 bases). This CDR3 has 17 residues. V lost 3 bases and J 0 bases, leaving 16 bases between the germline ends. Germline CDR1 and CDR2: SGDLS and YYNGEE. CDR3 sequence (DNA): TGTGCCAGCAGCGAGGGACCGCCAGGGGTAGCCAAAAACATTCAGTACTTC. Protein sequence: CASSEGPPGVAKNIQYF.

This clone turned up a few times. The V and J genes are TRBV2 and TRBJ1-6; D unclear. The germline V gene encodes CDR1 SNHLY and CDR2 FYNNEI. The CDR3 runs to 12 residues. Trimming removed 6 bases from V and 10 bases from J, with 10 bases in between. CDR3 DNA sequence: TGTGCCAGCAGGGCCCCCCCGTCACCCCTCCACTTT. Protein sequence: CASRAPPSPLHF. The full variable domain, rest sourced from reference TRBV2 and TRBJ1-6, is EPEVTQTPSHQVTQMGQEVILRCVPISNHLYFYWYRQILGQKVEFLVSFYNNEISEKSEIFDDQFSVERPDGSNFTLKIRSTKLEDSAMYFCASRAPPSPLHFGNGTRLTVT.

The rearrangement links TRBV30 to TRBJ2-7; maybe TRBD1 (5 bases). CDR1 and CDR2 from the germline V gene are GTSNPN and SVGIG (reference sequence). This CDR3 spans 13 amino acids. Trimming took off 1 base at V and 6 bases at J, with 13 bases between the two ends. The chain's CDR3 is CAWSGGRALEQYF. The CDR3 bases are TGTGCCTGGAGTGGAGGCAGGGCTCTCGAGCAGTACTTC.

The chain employs TRBV27 and TRBJ2-7; D not resolved. Per the germline V gene, CDR1 is MNHEY and CDR2 is SMNVEV (reference sequence). Trimming pared 3 bases from V and 0 bases from J, leaving 9 bases between. CDR3 length: 14 amino acids. CDR3 DNA: TGTGCCAGCAGTTTGACCTGGAGCTCCTACGAGCAGTACTTC. Residues: CASSLTWSSYEQYF.

The genes are TRBV25-1 and TRBJ1-2; D gene uncertain. Deletions cut 0 bases from V and 8 bases from J, with 10 bases between. The CDR3 consists of 13 residues. CDR1 is MGHDK and CDR2 is SYGVNS in the germline V gene. The DNA of the CDR3 is TGTGCCAGCAGTGAATACAGTGGAGCGGGCTACACCTTC. Residues: CASSEYSGAGYTF.

CDR3 loop: CASSLGRGGTLAFF. CDR3 DNA sequence: TGTGCCAGCAGCTTGGGTAGGGGAGGGACACTCGCTTTCTTT. V is TRBV11-3 and J is TRBJ1-1; a possible D gene is TRBD1 (6 bases). The ends were cut back, 3 bases at V and 11 bases at J, with 19 bases in the middle. CDR1 is SGHNT and CDR2 is YENEEA in the germline V gene. CDR3 length equals 14 residues. The whole variable domain, remainder taken from reference TRBV11-3 and TRBJ1-1, is EAGVVQSPRYKIIEKKQPVAFWCNPISGHNTLYWYLQNLGQGPELLIRYENEEAVDDSQLPKDRFSAERLKGVDSTLKIQPAELGDSAVYLCASSLGRGGTLAFFGQGTRLTVV.

The chain uses TRBV6-1 and TRBJ2-1, with D possibly being TRBD2 (6 bases). Trimming shortened V by 1 base and J by 1 base, and 14 bases separated the two germline ends. The germline gives CDR1 MNHNS, CDR2 SASEGT. The CDR3 covers 17 residues. The CDR3 loop reads CASSEVYGSRSYNEQFF. Here the CDR3 DNA reads TGTGCCAGCAGTGAAGTATACGGGAGTAGGTCCTACAATGAGCAGTTCTTC.

This clone was found once. The chain combines TRBV4-3 with TRBJ1-2; perhaps TRBD1 as D (6 bases). The CDR3 extends over 15 amino acids. V shed 1 base and J shed 4 bases, with 13 bases lying between them. Germline CDR1 is LGHNA and CDR2 is YSLEER. Here the CDR3 reads CASSQVRGGSYGYTF. In nucleotides, the CDR3 is TGCGCCAGCAGCCAAGTCCGAGGGGGATCCTATGGCTACACCTTC.

This clone appeared once. The chain couples TRBV15 to TRBJ2-1; TRBD2 is a possible D gene (6 bases). Germline CDR1 LNHNV, CDR2 YYDKDF (reference sequence). The length of the CDR3 is 16 residues. The ends were cut back, 2 bases at V and 3 bases at J, with 14 bases in the middle. The CDR3 loop reads CATSRSRDLIYNEQFF. The CDR3 nucleotides are TGTGCCACCAGCAGATCTCGGGACTTGATCTACAATGAGCAGTTCTTC. The full variable domain, its missing parts supplied by reference TRBV15 and TRBJ2-1, is DAMVIQNPRYQVTQFGKPVTLSCSQTLNHNVMYWYQQKSSQAPKLLFHYYDKDFNNEADTPDNFQSRRPNTSFCFLDIRSPGLGDTAMYLCATSRSRDLIYNEQFFGPGTRLTVL.

The CDR3 region is CASSRDFAYNEQFF. DNA of the CDR3: TGTGCCAGCAGTCGGGACTTCGCCTACAATGAGCAGTTCTTC. V gene TRBV6-5 combines with J gene TRBJ2-1; perhaps TRBD2 as D (6 bases). The V end was cut by 5 bases, the J end by 2 bases, with 10 bases between. This CDR3 spans 14 amino acids. Germline V gives CDR1 MNHEY, CDR2 SVGAGI.

The chain joins TRBV9 to TRBJ1-1; no clear D gene. The CDR3 is made up of 14 amino acids. Trimming left V 4 bases short and J 2 bases short, with 12 bases between. Germline CDR1 reads SGDLS; CDR2 reads YYNGEE. Written as DNA, the CDR3 is TGTGCCAGCAGCACAGTTGGGAGTAACACTGAAGCTTTCTTT. Translation: CASSTVGSNTEAFF.

The genes are TRBV5-1 and TRBJ2-3, with 11 bases that match TRBD2. Looked up from germline, CDR1 is SGHRS and CDR2 is YFSETQ. V shed 3 bases, J shed 4 bases, and the junction held 7 bases outside the gene matches. The CDR3 covers 16 residues. The CDR3 DNA reads TGCGCCAGCAGCTCCCTCACTAGCGGGGGAGCAGATACGCAGTATTTT. This sequence encodes CASSSLTSGGADTQYF. Filled out from reference TRBV5-1 and TRBJ2-3, the complete variable domain reads KAGVTQTPRYLIKTRGQQVTLSCSPISGHRSVSWYQQTPGQGLQFLFEYFSETQRNKGNFPGRFSGRQFSNSRSEMNVSTLELGDSALYLCASSSLTSGGADTQYFGPGTRLTVL.

The chain is built from TRBV11-3 and TRBJ2-3; TRBD1 matches 8 bases. The germline gives CDR1 SGHNT, CDR2 YENEEA. Unmatched junction bases numbered 2, after V lost 2 bases and J lost 4 bases. There are 14 residues in the CDR3. CDR3 nucleotide sequence: TGTGCCAGCAGCTTAAACAGGGGGGCAGATACGCAGTATTTT. It translates to CASSLNRGADTQYF.

The chain has TRBV24-1 and TRBJ2-1, with TRBD1 matching over 10 bases. Germline CDR1 and CDR2: KGHDR and SFDVKD. The junction had 1 base not matched to a gene; V was cut back by 7 bases and J by 2 bases. This CDR3 is built from 14 residues. The CDR3 DNA reads as TGTGCCACCAGAGGACAGGGGGCCTACAATGAGCAGTTCTTC. It specifies CATRGQGAYNEQFF.

This chain uses TRBV5-4 with TRBJ1-4; D possibly corresponds to TRBD1 (5 bases). With 0 bases removed from V and 8 bases from J, the gap between germline ends came to 8 bases. Germline loops: CDR1 SGHNT, CDR2 YYREEE (reference sequence). The CDR3 sequence is 13 residues long. CDR3 DNA: TGTGCCAGCAGCTTGGTTGGGGGGGAAAAACTGTTTTTT. It yields the protein CASSLVGGEKLFF.

The chain carries TRBV27 and TRBJ1-2; tentatively, D is TRBD1 (6 bases). The CDR3 spans 12 residues. In germline, CDR1 is MNHEY, CDR2 SMNVEV (reference sequence). The V end lost 4 bases, the J end lost 7 bases, and 10 bases lay between the germline ends. Written as DNA, the CDR3 is TGTGCCAGCAGTTCGCAGGGGTTTGGCTACACCTTC. Its protein product is CASSSQGFGYTF.

This sequence joins TRBV7-2 and TRBJ1-1; 10 bases fit TRBD1. V dropped 2 bases and J dropped 5; count of bases not matched to a gene: 8. Germline-derived CDR1 and CDR2 are SGHTA and FQGNSA. CDR3 length: 16 residues. The CDR3 sequence is CASSLMIGQGVTEAFF. The CDR3, as DNA: TGTGCCAGCAGCTTAATGATCGGACAGGGGGTTACTGAAGCTTTCTTT.

This chain uses TRBV4-1 with TRBJ2-1; 9 nucleotides agree with TRBD1. This CDR3 has 15 residues. The germline V gene encodes CDR1 MGHRA and CDR2 YSYEKL. V lost 3 bases and J lost 5; bases outside the gene matches: 5. The CDR3 DNA sequence: TGCGCCAGCAGCCACGGACAGGGGCCCCACAATGAGCAGTTCTTC. It is translated as CASSHGQGPHNEQFF.

This chain joins TRBV5-6 and TRBJ1-2; 12 nucleotides line up with TRBD1. V was clipped by 4 bases and J by 4 bases; unmatched bases: 11. Germline CDR1 is SGHDT and CDR2 is YYEEEE. The CDR3 has 17 amino acids. CDR3 nucleotides: TGTGCCAGCAGCCCAGGAATAGGGACAGGGGGCCCCTATGGCTACACCTTC. This sequence encodes CASSPGIGTGGPYGYTF.

This chain links TRBV30 with TRBJ2-1; 8 bases agree with TRBD2. The CDR3 covers 15 residues. Trimming removed 0 bases from V and 7 bases from J; junction bases left unmatched: 8. CDR1 is GTSNPN, CDR2 SVGIG, per germline (reference sequence). CDR3 sequence reads: CAWSVLLAGGNEQFF. CDR3 nucleotides: TGTGCCTGGAGTGTACTTTTGGCGGGGGGAAATGAGCAGTTCTTC.

J is TRBJ2-3 and V is TRBV14, with TRBD2 matching 9 bases. CDR1 and CDR2 from the germline V gene are SGHDN and FVKESK. This CDR3 has 16 residues. The junction had 2 bases not matched to a gene; V was cut back by 1 base and J by 0 bases. CDR3 amino acids: CASSQVSGGSTDTQYF. The CDR3 region has the DNA TGTGCCAGCAGCCAAGTTAGCGGGGGAAGCACAGATACGCAGTATTTT.